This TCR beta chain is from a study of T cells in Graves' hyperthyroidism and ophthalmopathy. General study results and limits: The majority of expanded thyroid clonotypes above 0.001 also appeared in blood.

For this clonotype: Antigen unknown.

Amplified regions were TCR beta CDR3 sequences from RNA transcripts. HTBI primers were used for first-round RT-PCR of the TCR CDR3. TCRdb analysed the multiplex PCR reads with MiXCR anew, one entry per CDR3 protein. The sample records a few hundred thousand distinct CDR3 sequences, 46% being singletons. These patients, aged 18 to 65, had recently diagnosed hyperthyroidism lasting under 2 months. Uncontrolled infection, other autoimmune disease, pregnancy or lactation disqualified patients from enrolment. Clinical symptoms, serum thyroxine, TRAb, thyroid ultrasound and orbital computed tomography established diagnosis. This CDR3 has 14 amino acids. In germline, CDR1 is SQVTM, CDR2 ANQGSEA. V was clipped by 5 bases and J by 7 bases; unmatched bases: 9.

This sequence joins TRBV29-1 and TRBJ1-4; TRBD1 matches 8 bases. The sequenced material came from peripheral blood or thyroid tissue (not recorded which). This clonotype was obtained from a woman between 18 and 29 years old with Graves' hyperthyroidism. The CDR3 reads CSVRAGGSSEKLFF. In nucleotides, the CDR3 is TGCAGCGTTAGGGCAGGGGGCTCGAGTGAAAAACTGTTTTTT.